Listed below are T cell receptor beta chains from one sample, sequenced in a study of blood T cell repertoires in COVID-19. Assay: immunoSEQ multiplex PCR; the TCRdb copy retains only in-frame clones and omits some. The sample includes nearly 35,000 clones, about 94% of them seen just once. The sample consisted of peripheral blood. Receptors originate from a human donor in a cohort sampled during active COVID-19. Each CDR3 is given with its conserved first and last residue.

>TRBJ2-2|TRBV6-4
CASSPYAGQGTSTGELFF
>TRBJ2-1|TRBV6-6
CASITQGLGGDEQFF
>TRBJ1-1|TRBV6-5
CASSWDSLNTEAFF
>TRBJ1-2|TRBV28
CASSSLFRDRGLNYGYTF
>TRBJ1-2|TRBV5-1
CASSPVRVWGYTF
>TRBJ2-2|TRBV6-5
CASSYSAAPGELFF
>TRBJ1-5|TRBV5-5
CASSSTPDRDNQPQHF
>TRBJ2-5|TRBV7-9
CASSGAEYQETQYF
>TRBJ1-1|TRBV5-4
CASSGGRHMNTEAFF
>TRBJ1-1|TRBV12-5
CASGLGTTGTNTEAFF
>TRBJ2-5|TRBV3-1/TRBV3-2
CASSHLRGGETQYF
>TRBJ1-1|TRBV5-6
CASSSVQISTEAFF
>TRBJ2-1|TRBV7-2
CASSLALDHNPRDNEQFF
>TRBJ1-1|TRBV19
CASRKYRTGGFTEAFF
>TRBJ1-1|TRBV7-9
CASSSTGGPSEAFF
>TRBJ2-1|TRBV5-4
CASSLGAGQSSYNEQFF
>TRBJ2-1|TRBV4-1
CASSPFGTGYNEQFF
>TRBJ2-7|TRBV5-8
CASSLWRGAATYEQYF
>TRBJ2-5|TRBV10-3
CAIRELAGGEETQYF
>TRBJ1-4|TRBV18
CASSPTGSANEKLFF
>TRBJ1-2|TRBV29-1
CSVGRTGRFYGYTF
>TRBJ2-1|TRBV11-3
CASSSTGGGLYNEQFF
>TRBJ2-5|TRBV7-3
CASSSYFRETQYF
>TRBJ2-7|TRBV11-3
CASSLDIHEQYF
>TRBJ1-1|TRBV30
CAWSGDRGGTEAFF
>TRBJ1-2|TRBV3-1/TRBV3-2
CASSERQGGGYTF
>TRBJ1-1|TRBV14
CASSVQGEAFF
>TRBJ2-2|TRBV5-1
CASSLGQGDTGELFF
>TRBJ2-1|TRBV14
CASSPGLAGTTIPNEQFF
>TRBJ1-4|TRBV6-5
CASSYGGGEKLFF
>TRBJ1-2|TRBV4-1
CASSPRQGARYGYTF
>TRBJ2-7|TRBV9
CASSVAREQYF
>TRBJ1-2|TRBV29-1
CSVEDTGQEIYGYTF
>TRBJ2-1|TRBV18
CASSPSGLAGNYNEQFF
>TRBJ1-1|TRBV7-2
CASRDDRDGPPKLFF
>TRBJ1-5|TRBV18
CASSSGTGFNQPQHF
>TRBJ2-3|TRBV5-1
CASSFTGISTDTQYF
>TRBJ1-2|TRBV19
CASSILGGDYGYTF
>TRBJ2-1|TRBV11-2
CASSPGGNNNEQFF
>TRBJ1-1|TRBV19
CATGYGTSNTEAFF
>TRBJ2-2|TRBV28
CASSLLPAGELFF
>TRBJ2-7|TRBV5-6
CASSPVARQGFYHEQYF
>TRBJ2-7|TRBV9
CASSSDVGTSGRAYEQYF
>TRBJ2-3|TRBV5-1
CASSLGAREGPTDTQYF
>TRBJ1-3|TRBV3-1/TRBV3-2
CASSRQVSGNTIYF
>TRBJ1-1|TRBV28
CASRATGDTEAFF
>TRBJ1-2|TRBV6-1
CASSELGQGHFGYTF